The sequence of this T cell receptor (beta chain) was determined in a study of T cells in Graves' hyperthyroidism and ophthalmopathy. Points from the study as a whole: Ophthalmopathy was told apart from stable hyperthyroidism by a 13 V-J model.

Using RNA transcripts as the source, TCR beta CDR3 regions were amplified. HTBI primers drove first-round RT-PCR of the TCR CDR3. TCRdb re-derived calls from the multiplex PCR reads in MiXCR, one entry per CDR3 protein. The sample carries about 640,000 distinct CDR3 sequences, roughly 46% recorded once. The sample holds a few counts of this clonotype. Its antigen is undetermined. The sequence derives from an adult man with Graves' disease, either hyperthyroidism or ophthalmopathy (not recorded which). Sample: peripheral blood or thyroid tissue (not recorded which).

The CDR3: CASRHKDEQYF. CDR3 DNA sequence: TGTGCCAGCAGACACAAAGACGAGCAGTACTTC. This sequence joins TRBV6-6 and TRBJ2-7; no reliable D call. The length of the CDR3 is 11 residues. Germline V gene lookup returns CDR1 MNHNY and CDR2 SVGAGI (reference sequence). V was trimmed by 6 bases and J by 5 bases, leaving 8 bases between them.